The present TCR beta chain was sequenced within a study of T cells in Graves' hyperthyroidism and ophthalmopathy. In its sample, this clonotype was seen once. Researchers amplified the TCR beta CDR3 regions from RNA transcripts. Carried out on the TCR CDR3, a first-round RT-PCR used the HTBI primer set. Using its own MiXCR run on the multiplex PCR reads, TCRdb lists one record per CDR3 protein. The data show approximately 640,000 distinct CDR3 sequences, just under 45% seen once. Sequencing was carried out using peripheral blood or thyroid tissue (not recorded which). The TCR comes from an adult man with Graves' disease, either hyperthyroidism or ophthalmopathy (not recorded which).

DNA of the CDR3: TGTGCCAGCAGCAAACTAGCGGGGGGCGACTCTGGGGCCAACGTCCTGACTTTC. This translates into CASSKLAGGDSGANVLTF. The chain carries TRBV7-6 and TRBJ2-6; 12 bases map to TRBD2. The CDR3 has 18 amino acids. J was trimmed by 0 bases and V by 5 bases; bases with no gene match: 5. Germline CDR1 SGHVS, CDR2 FNYEAQ.